This T cell receptor (beta chain) was profiled in a study of kidney transplant recipient with SARS-CoV-2 infection. Ten or more counts support this clonotype. TCRdb reprocessed the reads with MiXCR, giving one entry per CDR3 protein. Found here are approximately 250,000 distinct CDR3 sequences, around 26% of them singletons; the top ten hold about 7%. The sequencing here drew on a blood sample, taken at baseline and on roughly day 110 from a kidney transplant recipient. The receptor comes from a male patient between 25 and 39 years old who had COVID-19 and was a kidney transplant recipient. A subset of T cells may come from the graft donor.

CDR3 nucleotides: TGTGCCAGCAGCCAACGGAAGACTAGCGGGAACACTTACGAGCAGTACTTC. It translates to CASSQRKTSGNTYEQYF. The J gene is TRBJ2-7, the V gene TRBV6-2 or TRBV6-3; 11 bases agree with TRBD2. Germline CDR1 and CDR2: MNHEY and SVGEGT. This CDR3 comprises 17 residues. V was pared by 6 bases and J by 4 bases, with 14 bases of the junction left unmatched.